These 10 T cell receptor beta chains originate from one sample sequenced in a study of Graves' ophthalmopathy and Graves' hyperthyroidism. Using RNA transcripts, the TCR beta CDR3 regions were amplified. HTBI primers were employed in first-round RT-PCR, then a second-round multiplex PCR followed. TCRdb independently ran MiXCR on the multiplex PCR reads; one entry per CDR3 protein. The sample carries just over 400,000 distinct CDR3 sequences, more than 20% recorded once. The sequenced sample consisted of peripheral blood. The receptor source for this set is a woman between 18 and 29 years old with stable Graves' hyperthyroidism.

For this clonotype: A read error may be the cause here, since a much bigger clone is one base away. This chain connects TRBV11-2 to TRBJ1-6, with D possibly TRBD1 on 6 matching bases. The V gene lost 4 bases and the J gene lost 7 bases, with 11 bases spanning the gap. Germline lookup yields CDR1 SGHAT and CDR2 FQNNGV. This CDR3 is built from 14 residues. The CDR3 DNA sequence: TGTGCCAGCAGCTCGGCAGGGGAAAATTCACCCCTCCACTTT. Translating it yields CASSSAGENSPLHF.

This chain uses TRBV9 with TRBJ2-5; 10 positions agree with TRBD2. J gave up 5 bases and V 4 bases, and 8 bases lay outside the gene matches. Germline assignment: CDR1 SGDLS and CDR2 YYNGEE. CDR3 length equals 15 residues. The CDR3 bases are TGTGCCAGCAGCCCCCAAGCGGGAGGGCCGGAGACCCAGTACTTC. Translating it yields CASSPQAGGPETQYF.

This clonotype was observed many times. The V gene is TRBV6-5, the J gene TRBJ1-3, with 7 bases that match TRBD1. This CDR3 has 16 residues. Looked up from germline, CDR1 is MNHEY and CDR2 is SVGAGI. The V segment lost 2 bases and the J segment 2 bases; nucleotides outside the gene matches: 6. In DNA, the CDR3 is TGTGCCAGCAGTTACACCTACAGGGGAACTGGAAACACCATATATTTT. Translated, it gives CASSYTYRGTGNTIYF.

The table lists this clonotype with many counts. CDR3 in DNA: TGTGCCAGCAGTTTATGGACAGACTCCTATAATTCACCCCTCCACTTT. Its translation is CASSLWTDSYNSPLHF. This sequence joins TRBV28 and TRBJ1-6; D may be TRBD1 (5 bases). Germline CDR1 MDHEN, CDR2 SYDVKM. Trimming cost V 0 bases and J 0 bases, with 6 bases left between them. The CDR3 runs 16 residues.

In this sample, this clonotype turned up many times. V gene TRBV4-1 combines with J gene TRBJ1-5; 7 positions match TRBD1. The CDR3 extends over 16 amino acids. V shed 1 base and J 2 bases; nucleotides not matched to a gene: 5. In germline, CDR1 is MGHRA, CDR2 YSYEKL. CDR3 in DNA: TGCGCCAGCAGCCAAGCAACAGGGGACGGCAATCAGCCCCAGCATTTT. It is translated as CASSQATGDGNQPQHF.

This clonotype was seen repeatedly, ten times or more. This chain connects TRBV24-1 to TRBJ2-7, with unresolved D. The germline CDR1 and CDR2 sequences are KGHDR and SFDVKD. This CDR3 is built from 13 residues. V lost 4 bases to trimming and J lost 7 bases, with 13 bases between them. CDR3 nucleotide sequence: TGTGCCACCAGTGACCACAGTGTTGCGGAGCAGTACTTC. This translates into CATSDHSVAEQYF.

Comment on this clonotype: A much larger clone differs by one base, so this may be a read error. This sequence joins TRBV2 and TRBJ1-2; D perhaps matches TRBD1 (6 bases). Germline CDR1 and CDR2: SNHLY and FYNNEI. The CDR3 has 14 amino acids. The CDR3 is CASSTIQGIYGCTF. In DNA form, the CDR3 reads TGTGCCAGCAGCACAATACAGGGAATCTATGGCTGCACCTTC.

This clonotype was detected a few times. V usage is TRBV19 and J usage is TRBJ1-5; D uncertain. V was trimmed by 2 bases and J by 3 bases, leaving 8 bases between them. CDR3 length equals 14 residues. The V gene's germline CDR1 is LNHDA and CDR2 SQIVND (reference sequence). The CDR3, as DNA: TGTGCCAGTAGTATAACGGGGTACAATCAGCCCCAGCATTTT. This sequence encodes CASSITGYNQPQHF.

In its sample, this clonotype was seen many times. The V gene is TRBV30, the J gene TRBJ1-2; the match to TRBD1 covers 8 bases. Looked up from germline, CDR1 is GTSNPN and CDR2 is SVGIG (reference sequence). The CDR3 runs 13 residues. The ends lost 1 base at V and 6 bases at J; junction bases unmatched: 4. This CDR3 reads CAWSEGQVDGYTF. The CDR3 DNA reads as TGTGCCTGGAGTGAGGGACAGGTGGATGGCTACACCTTC.

This clonotype was counted between two and nine times. This chain connects TRBV25-1 to TRBJ2-7; D might be TRBD1 or TRBD2, each matching 5 bases. The ends were cut back, 5 bases at V and 2 bases at J, with 10 bases in the middle. CDR3 length equals 13 residues. CDR1 is MGHDK, CDR2 SYGVNS, per germline. The CDR3 nucleotides are TGTGCCAGCAGTACGGGGCCGACCTACGAGCAGTACTTC. Its protein product is CASSTGPTYEQYF.